The rows below give T cell receptor beta chains drawn from one sample of a study of CD4 T cells in relation to SARS-CoV-2 and coronaviruses. These receptors lack a known antigen. Assay used: immunoSEQ multiplex PCR; TCRdb lists only in-frame clones, some missing. Among 9,500 to 15,000 clones listed, 69% were seen once. The sample was CD4+ T cells from PBMCs, cultured in vitro. All receptors derive from a human donor in good health. CDR3s leave out the opening cysteine and the closing phenylalanine or tryptophan. Fields, in order: J gene, V gene, clone size, CDR3 protein. Only part of the rows carry a size: once, few, many, or a class if the clone is expanded.

J gene: TRBJ2-7; V gene: TRBV7-9; clone size: few; CDR3 protein: ASSLISDWAEQY
J gene: TRBJ2-2; V gene: TRBV7-6; clone size: NA; CDR3 protein: ASSSTGGGPGELF
J gene: TRBJ2-7; V gene: TRBV7-2; clone size: NA; CDR3 protein: ASSFKAGANYEQY
J gene: TRBJ2-4; V gene: TRBV13; clone size: NA; CDR3 protein: ASSLEASDRAKNIQY
J gene: TRBJ2-5; V gene: TRBV19; clone size: medium-sized; CDR3 protein: ASSIESFSRQETQY
J gene: TRBJ2-7; V gene: TRBV12-5; clone size: NA; CDR3 protein: ASGSTVSYEQY
J gene: TRBJ1-1; V gene: TRBV19; clone size: NA; CDR3 protein: ASSAVDRANTEAF
J gene: TRBJ2-3; V gene: TRBV30; clone size: NA; CDR3 protein: AWSVGGRSTDTQY
J gene: TRBJ2-1; V gene: TRBV9; clone size: NA; CDR3 protein: ASSVAGLDYNEQF
J gene: TRBJ1-1; V gene: TRBV18; clone size: NA; CDR3 protein: ASSEDMNTEAF
J gene: TRBJ2-1; V gene: TRBV25-1; clone size: NA; CDR3 protein: ASSTQLSEQF
J gene: TRBJ2-1; V gene: TRBV24-1; clone size: once; CDR3 protein: ATSDSLRERANEQF
J gene: TRBJ1-6; V gene: TRBV18; clone size: NA; CDR3 protein: ASSPGMGDSPLH